This T cell receptor (beta chain) originates from a study of neoadjuvant anti-PD-1 for oral cavity cancer. Study as a whole: Nivolumab at 3 mg/kg was mostly given biweekly, three to four doses, pre-surgery.

TCRdb's copy holds only in-frame clones and misses some; the assay was immunoSEQ multiplex PCR. The sample holds around 7,200 clones, 48% seen once. This CDR3 comprises 15 residues. Trimming took off 5 bases at V and 0 bases at J, with 14 bases between the two ends. CDR1 and CDR2 from the germline V gene are SEHNR and FQNEAQ (reference sequence). Stage II-IVA oral cavity squamous cell carcinoma was new and untreated by systemic or radiation therapy. This receptor was identified in a person aged 40-85 years with oral cavity squamous cell carcinoma. The V gene is TRBV7-9, the J gene TRBJ2-7; tentative D call: TRBD2 (6 bases). The sample here was tumor tissue, taken before nivolumab (anti-PD-1) treatment. CDR3 amino acids: CASSHGGLSSYEQYF. The CDR3 nucleotides are TGTGCCAGCAGCCACGGGGGACTCTCCTCCTACGAGCAGTACTTC.